This TCR beta chain was sequenced during a study of T cell clones after liver transplantation. Looking at the study overall: Samples came from ITN030ST, which attempted immunosuppression withdrawal within 2 years of liver transplantation. At least one year of complete immunosuppression withdrawal without enzymes over twice normal defined tolerance.

The germline CDR1 and CDR2 sequences are GTSNPN and SVGIG (reference sequence). This CDR3 has 15 amino acids. V lost 0 bases and J 1 base, leaving 12 bases between the germline ends. Details on this clone: The target antigen is unknown.

Measured with immunoSEQ multiplex PCR; TCRdb has only the in-frame clones, and not every one. The sample yields fewer than 110,000 clones, around 80% seen once. Study-level findings and limits: Migration into the graft, not deletion, may explain lost graft donor-reactive T cells. These preliminary findings come from unstandardized post-transplant sampling times.

This material consisted of CD4+ T cells from blood, taken 47 months after liver transplant. The clonotype was recovered from a human patient who received a liver transplant. Some T cells here may be from the graft donor. The J gene is TRBJ1-1, the V gene TRBV30; D might be TRBD1 (6 bases). The CDR3 bases are TGTGCCTGGAGTGTATGGGGGCCTGGGAACACTGAAGCTTTCTTT. This codes for CAWSVWGPGNTEAFF.